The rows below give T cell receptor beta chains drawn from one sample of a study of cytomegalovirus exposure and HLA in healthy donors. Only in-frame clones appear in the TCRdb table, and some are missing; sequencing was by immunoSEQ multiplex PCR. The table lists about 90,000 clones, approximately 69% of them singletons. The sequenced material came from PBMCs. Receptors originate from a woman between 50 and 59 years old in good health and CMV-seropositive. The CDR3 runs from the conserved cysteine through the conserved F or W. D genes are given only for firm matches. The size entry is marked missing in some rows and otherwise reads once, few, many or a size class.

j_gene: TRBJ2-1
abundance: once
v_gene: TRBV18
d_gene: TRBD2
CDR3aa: CASSSQYETSGTGSYNEQFF
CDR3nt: TGTGCCAGCTCATCGCAATATGAGACTAGCGGGACCGGCTCCTACAATGAGCAGTTCTTC

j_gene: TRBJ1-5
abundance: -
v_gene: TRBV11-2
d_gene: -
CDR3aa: CASSLGTSEHNQPQHF
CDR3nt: TGTGCCAGCAGCCTCGGGACTTCCGAGCACAATCAGCCCCAGCATTTT

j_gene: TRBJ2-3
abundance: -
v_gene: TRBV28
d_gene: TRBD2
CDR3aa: CASSSGGYTDTQYF
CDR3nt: TGTGCCAGCAGTAGCGGGGGTTACACAGATACGCAGTATTTT

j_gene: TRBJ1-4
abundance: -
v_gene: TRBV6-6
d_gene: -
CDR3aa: CASSRPGPGEKLFF
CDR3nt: TGTGCCAGCAGCCGGCCGGGTCCGGGTGAAAAACTGTTTTTT

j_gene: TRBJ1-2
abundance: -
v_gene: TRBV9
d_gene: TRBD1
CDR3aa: CASSSQGGQGSTF
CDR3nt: TGTGCCAGCAGCTCTCAAGGGGGCCAAGGGAGCACCTTC

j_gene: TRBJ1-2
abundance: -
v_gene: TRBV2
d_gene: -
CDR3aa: CASSPKTGDYGYTF
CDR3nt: TGTGCCAGCAGCCCTAAGACAGGCGACTATGGCTACACCTTC

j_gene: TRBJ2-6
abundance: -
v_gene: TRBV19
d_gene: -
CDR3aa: CASSIVGAMGPQMNVLTF
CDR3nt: TGTGCCAGTAGTATAGTGGGGGCTATGGGGCCGCAGATGAACGTCCTGACTTTC

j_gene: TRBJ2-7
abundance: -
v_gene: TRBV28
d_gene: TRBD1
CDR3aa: CASRGQTPYEQYF
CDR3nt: TGTGCCAGCAGGGGACAGACTCCCTACGAGCAGTACTTC

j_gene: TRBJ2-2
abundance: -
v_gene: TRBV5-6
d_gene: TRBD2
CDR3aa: CASSSTGTSEYTGELFF
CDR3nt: TGTGCCAGCAGCTCCACCGGGACTAGCGAGTACACCGGGGAGCTGTTTTTT

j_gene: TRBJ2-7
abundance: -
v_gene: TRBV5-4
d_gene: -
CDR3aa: CASSPFGEDEQYF
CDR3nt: TGTGCCAGCAGCCCCTTCGGGGAGGACGAGCAGTACTTC

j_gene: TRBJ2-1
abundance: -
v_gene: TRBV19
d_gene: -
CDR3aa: CASSITGWNEQFF
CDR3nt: TGTGCCAGTAGTATAACAGGGTGGAATGAGCAGTTCTTC

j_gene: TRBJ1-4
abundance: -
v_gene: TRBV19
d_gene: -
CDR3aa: CASKGGTNEKLFF
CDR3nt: TGTGCCAGTAAGGGAGGGACAAACGAAAAACTGTTTTTT

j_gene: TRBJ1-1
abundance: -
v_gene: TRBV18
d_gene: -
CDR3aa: CASSPSTPGSTEAFF
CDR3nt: TGTGCCAGCTCACCATCTACTCCCGGGAGCACTGAAGCTTTCTTT

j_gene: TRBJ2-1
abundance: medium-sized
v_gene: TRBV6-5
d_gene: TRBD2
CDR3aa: CASKTSGGNYNEQFF
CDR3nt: TGTGCCAGCAAAACTAGCGGGGGGAACTACAATGAGCAGTTCTTC

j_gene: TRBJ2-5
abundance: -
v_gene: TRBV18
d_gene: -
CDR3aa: CASSPFPLEIQETQYF
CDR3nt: TGTGCCAGCTCACCGTTCCCCTTAGAGATTCAAGAGACCCAGTACTTC

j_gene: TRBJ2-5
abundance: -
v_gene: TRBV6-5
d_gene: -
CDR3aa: CASSYSGRAGETQYF
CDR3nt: TGTGCCAGCAGTTACTCCGGCAGGGCTGGAGAGACCCAGTACTTC

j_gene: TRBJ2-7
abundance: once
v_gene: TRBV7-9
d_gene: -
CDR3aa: CASSSPQGLRSYEQYF
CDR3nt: TGTGCCAGCAGCTCCCCCCAGGGGCTACGTTCCTACGAGCAGTACTTC

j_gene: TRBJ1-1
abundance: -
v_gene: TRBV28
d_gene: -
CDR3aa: CAGSLRGTEAFF
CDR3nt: TGTGCCGGCAGTTTGAGGGGGACTGAAGCTTTCTTT

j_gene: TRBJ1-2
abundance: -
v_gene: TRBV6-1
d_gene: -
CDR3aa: CASSRVMGQSYGYTF
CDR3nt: TGTGCCAGCAGCCGGGTAATGGGGCAGAGCTATGGCTACACCTTC

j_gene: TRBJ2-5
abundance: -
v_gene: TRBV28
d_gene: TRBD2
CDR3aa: CASSLLGLAGFQETQYF
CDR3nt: TGTGCCAGCAGTTTATTGGGACTAGCGGGATTCCAAGAGACCCAGTACTTC

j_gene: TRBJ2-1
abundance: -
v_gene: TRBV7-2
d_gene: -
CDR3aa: CASSLISLAYNEQFF
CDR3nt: TGTGCCAGCAGCTTAATTAGTCTAGCCTACAATGAGCAGTTCTTC

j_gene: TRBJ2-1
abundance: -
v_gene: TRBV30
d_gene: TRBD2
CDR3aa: CAWIPTSGGANEQFF
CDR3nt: TGTGCCTGGATTCCTACTAGCGGGGGGGCCAATGAGCAGTTCTTC

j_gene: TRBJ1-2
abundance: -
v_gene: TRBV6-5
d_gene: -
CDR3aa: CASSRDSGKYGYTF
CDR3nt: TGTGCCAGCAGCCGGGACTCGGGAAAATATGGCTACACCTTC

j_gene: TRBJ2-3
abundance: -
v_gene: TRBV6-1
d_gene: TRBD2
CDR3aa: CASCESGGAGSDTQYF
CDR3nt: TGTGCCAGCTGTGAAAGCGGGGGGGCAGGTTCAGATACGCAGTATTTT

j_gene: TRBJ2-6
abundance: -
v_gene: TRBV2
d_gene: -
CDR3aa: CASAAGSGANVLTF
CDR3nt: TGTGCCAGCGCGGCCGGCTCTGGGGCCAACGTCCTGACTTTC

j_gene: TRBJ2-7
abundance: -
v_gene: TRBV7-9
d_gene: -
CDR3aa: CSSSYPGQPYEQYF
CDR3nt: TGTTCCAGCAGCTACCCCGGACAGCCCTACGAGCAGTACTTC

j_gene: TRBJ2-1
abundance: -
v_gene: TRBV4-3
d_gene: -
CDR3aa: CASSQETAGLYNEQFF
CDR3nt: TGCGCCAGCAGCCAAGAAACAGCGGGCTTATACAATGAGCAGTTCTTC

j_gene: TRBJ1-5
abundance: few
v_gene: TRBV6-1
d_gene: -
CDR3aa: CATQPQGDQPQHF
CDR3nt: TGTGCCACCCAACCACAGGGCGATCAGCCCCAGCATTTT

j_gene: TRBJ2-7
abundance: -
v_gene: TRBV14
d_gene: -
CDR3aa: CASSQTFTQGGEQYF
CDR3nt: TGTGCCAGCAGCCAAACCTTCACCCAGGGAGGCGAGCAGTACTTC

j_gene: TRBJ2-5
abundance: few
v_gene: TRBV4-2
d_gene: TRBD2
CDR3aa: CASSPGLETETQYF
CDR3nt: TGTGCCAGCAGCCCGGGACTAGAGACGGAGACCCAGTACTTC

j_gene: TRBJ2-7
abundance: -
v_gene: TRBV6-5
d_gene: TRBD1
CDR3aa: CASRPGTGYEQYF
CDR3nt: TGTGCCAGCAGACCCGGGACAGGCTACGAGCAGTACTTC

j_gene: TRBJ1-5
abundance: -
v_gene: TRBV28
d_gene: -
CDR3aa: CASSQTGWNQPQHF
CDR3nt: TGTGCCAGCAGTCAAACAGGGTGGAATCAGCCCCAGCATTTT

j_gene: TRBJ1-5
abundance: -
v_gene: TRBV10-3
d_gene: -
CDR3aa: CAISESTFDQPQHF
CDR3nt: TGTGCCATCAGTGAGTCGACATTTGATCAGCCCCAGCATTTT

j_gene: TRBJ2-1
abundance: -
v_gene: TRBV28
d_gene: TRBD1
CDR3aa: CASSWAIDRGNEQFF
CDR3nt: TGTGCCAGCAGTTGGGCCATCGACAGGGGCAATGAGCAGTTCTTC

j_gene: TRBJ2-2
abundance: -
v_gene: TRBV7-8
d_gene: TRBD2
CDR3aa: CASREGLADTGELFF
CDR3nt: TGTGCCAGCAGGGAGGGACTAGCTGACACCGGGGAGCTGTTTTTT

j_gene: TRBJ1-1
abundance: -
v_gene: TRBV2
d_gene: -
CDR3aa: CASGRSQGNTEAFF
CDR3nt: TGTGCCAGCGGACGTTCACAGGGGAACACTGAAGCTTTCTTT

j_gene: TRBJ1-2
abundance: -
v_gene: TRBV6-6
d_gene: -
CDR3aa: CASSREGSNYGYTF
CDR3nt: TGTGCCAGCAGTCGTGAGGGATCGAACTATGGCTACACCTTC

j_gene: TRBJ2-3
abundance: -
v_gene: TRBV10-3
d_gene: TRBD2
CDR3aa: CATADGGAGDTQYF
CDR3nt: TGTGCCACCGCAGACGGGGGGGCCGGGGATACGCAGTATTTT

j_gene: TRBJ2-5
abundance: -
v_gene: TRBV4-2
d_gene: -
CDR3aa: CASSQGVGGSPRGETQYF
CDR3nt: TGTGCCAGCAGCCAAGGTGTCGGCGGATCGCCACGAGGGGAGACCCAGTACTTC

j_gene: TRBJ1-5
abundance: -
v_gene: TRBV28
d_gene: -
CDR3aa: CASSLVKQGTRNQPQHF
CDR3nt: TGTGCCAGCAGTTTGGTTAAACAGGGAACCCGCAATCAGCCCCAGCATTTT